A selection of T cell receptor beta chains follows, all from one sample in a study of Graves' ophthalmopathy and Graves' hyperthyroidism. Using its own MiXCR run on the multiplex PCR reads, TCRdb lists one record per CDR3 protein. The sample consists of a few hundred thousand distinct CDR3 sequences, approximately 18% of them appearing once. The sample taken for sequencing was peripheral blood. These receptors were taken from an adult woman with stable Graves' hyperthyroidism. The CDR3 runs from the conserved cysteine through the conserved F or W. Each record gives: CDR3 protein, CDR3 DNA, J gene, V gene, clone size, D gene. A D gene is named only where the DNA matches it firmly. Where a row states a size, it is once, few, many or the class of an expanded clone; other rows omit it.

CDR3aa: CASSYSLGGLNNQPQHF; CDR3nt: TGTGCCAGCAGTTACTCGCTTGGGGGCCTAAATAATCAGCCCCAGCATTTT; j_gene: TRBJ1-5; v_gene: TRBV6-5; abundance: many; d_gene: .
CDR3aa: CASIEGQGNSPLHF; CDR3nt: TGCGCCAGCATTGAAGGACAGGGAAATTCACCCCTCCACTTT; j_gene: TRBJ1-6; v_gene: TRBV10-2; abundance: .; d_gene: TRBD1
CDR3aa: CASSRTGGFDEQYF; CDR3nt: TGTGCCAGCAGCCGGACAGGGGGGTTCGACGAGCAGTACTTC; j_gene: TRBJ2-7; v_gene: TRBV28; abundance: many; d_gene: TRBD1
CDR3aa: CASSPSRSSYEQYF; CDR3nt: TGTGCCAGCTCACCATCCAGGTCCTCCTACGAGCAGTACTTC; j_gene: TRBJ2-7; v_gene: TRBV18; abundance: .; d_gene: .
CDR3aa: CASSHQQGVLTEAFF; CDR3nt: TGTGCCAGCAGTCACCAACAGGGAGTATTAACTGAAGCTTTCTTT; j_gene: TRBJ1-1; v_gene: TRBV6-5; abundance: .; d_gene: .
CDR3aa: CASSLLAGGPGAGELFF; CDR3nt: TGTGCCAGCAGTTTGCTAGCGGGAGGTCCGGGGGCCGGGGAGCTGTTTTTT; j_gene: TRBJ2-2; v_gene: TRBV12-3/TRBV12-4; abundance: few; d_gene: TRBD2
CDR3aa: CASGRGTETQYF; CDR3nt: TGTGCCAGCGGCAGGGGGACTGAGACCCAGTACTTC; j_gene: TRBJ2-5; v_gene: TRBV12-3/TRBV12-4; abundance: .; d_gene: .
CDR3aa: CASRTDPYSNQPQHF; CDR3nt: TGTGCCAGCAGGACAGACCCTTATAGCAATCAGCCCCAGCATTTT; j_gene: TRBJ1-5; v_gene: TRBV27; abundance: many; d_gene: .
CDR3aa: CASPPGRAYSNQPQHF; CDR3nt: TGTGCCAGCCCCCCAGGTCGAGCTTATAGCAATCAGCCCCAGCATTTT; j_gene: TRBJ1-5; v_gene: TRBV5-6; abundance: .; d_gene: .
CDR3aa: CSARAENYGYTF; CDR3nt: TGCAGTGCTAGAGCGGAGAACTATGGCTACACCTTC; j_gene: TRBJ1-2; v_gene: TRBV20-1; abundance: many; d_gene: .
CDR3aa: CASSLSLFNTDTQYF; CDR3nt: TGTGCCAGCAGCTTATCACTTTTCAACACAGATACGCAGTATTTT; j_gene: TRBJ2-3; v_gene: TRBV7-2; abundance: many; d_gene: .
CDR3aa: CASSLEFGGAYGYTF; CDR3nt: TGTGCCAGCAGCTTAGAGTTTGGGGGCGCATATGGCTACACCTTC; j_gene: TRBJ1-2; v_gene: TRBV11-2; abundance: few; d_gene: .
CDR3aa: CASSKDRKVRGQYF; CDR3nt: TGTGCCAGCAGTAAGGACAGGAAAGTACGAGGGCAGTACTTC; j_gene: TRBJ2-7; v_gene: TRBV27; abundance: many; d_gene: TRBD1
CDR3aa: CASIRAGNNQPQHF; CDR3nt: TGTGCCAGCATTAGGGCGGGGAACAATCAGCCCCAGCATTTT; j_gene: TRBJ1-5; v_gene: TRBV6-5; abundance: .; d_gene: .
CDR3aa: CSAISAALSTDTQYF; CDR3nt: TGCAGTGCTATTTCAGCGGCCCTTAGCACAGATACGCAGTATTTT; j_gene: TRBJ2-3; v_gene: TRBV20-1; abundance: .; d_gene: .
CDR3aa: CASIPTGRPSGYTF; CDR3nt: TGTGCCAGCATCCCAACAGGGAGGCCGAGCGGCTACACCTTC; j_gene: TRBJ1-2; v_gene: TRBV12-3/TRBV12-4; abundance: .; d_gene: .
CDR3aa: CASSPGTHYEQYF; CDR3nt: TGTGCCAGCAGTCCCGGGACCCACTACGAGCAGTACTTC; j_gene: TRBJ2-7; v_gene: TRBV12-3/TRBV12-4; abundance: many; d_gene: .
CDR3aa: CASSDSLDWREAFF; CDR3nt: TGTGCCAGCAGTGACTCTTTAGACTGGAGGGAAGCTTTCTTT; j_gene: TRBJ1-1; v_gene: TRBV25-1; abundance: many; d_gene: .
CDR3aa: CASREEALRETQYF; CDR3nt: TGTGCCAGTCGAGAAGAGGCCTTGAGAGAGACCCAGTACTTC; j_gene: TRBJ2-5; v_gene: TRBV19; abundance: .; d_gene: .
CDR3aa: CAISESLVAEETQYF; CDR3nt: TGTGCCATCAGTGAGTCCCTGGTGGCGGAAGAGACCCAGTACTTC; j_gene: TRBJ2-5; v_gene: TRBV10-3; abundance: .; d_gene: .
CDR3aa: CASSLLGGGRTEAFF; CDR3nt: TGTGCCAGCAGCCTCCTTGGAGGGGGGAGGACTGAAGCTTTCTTT; j_gene: TRBJ1-1; v_gene: TRBV3-1; abundance: .; d_gene: .
CDR3aa: CASSFRTSGQETQYF; CDR3nt: TGTGCCAGCAGTTTTAGGACTAGCGGACAAGAGACCCAGTACTTC; j_gene: TRBJ2-5; v_gene: TRBV12-3/TRBV12-4; abundance: many; d_gene: TRBD2
CDR3aa: CAISEEAGGLLNEQFF; CDR3nt: TGTGCCATCAGTGAGGAGGCGGGAGGGCTTCTCAATGAGCAGTTCTTC; j_gene: TRBJ2-1; v_gene: TRBV10-3; abundance: .; d_gene: TRBD2
CDR3aa: CASSLVDEQYF; CDR3nt: TGTGCCAGCAGTTTAGTTGACGAGCAGTACTTC; j_gene: TRBJ2-7; v_gene: TRBV28; abundance: many; d_gene: .
CDR3aa: CASSARQGYYEQYF; CDR3nt: TGTGCCAGCAGTGCCCGACAGGGCTACTACGAGCAGTACTTC; j_gene: TRBJ2-7; v_gene: TRBV25-1; abundance: many; d_gene: TRBD1
CDR3aa: CASALLLGGRTEAFF; CDR3nt: TGTGCTAGTGCCCTGCTCCTCGGGGGACGGACTGAAGCTTTCTTT; j_gene: TRBJ1-1; v_gene: TRBV12-5; abundance: many; d_gene: .
CDR3aa: CASSRSGRAKETQYF; CDR3nt: TGTGCCAGCAGTCGTAGCGGGAGGGCCAAAGAGACCCAGTACTTC; j_gene: TRBJ2-5; v_gene: TRBV28; abundance: many; d_gene: TRBD2
CDR3aa: CSAGNPTEQYF; CDR3nt: TGCAGTGCGGGGAATCCGACAGAGCAGTACTTC; j_gene: TRBJ2-7; v_gene: TRBV20-1; abundance: many; d_gene: .
CDR3aa: CASSGPWRSGLRETQYF; CDR3nt: TGTGCCAGCAGTGGCCCGTGGCGGAGTGGGTTGAGGGAGACCCAGTACTTC; j_gene: TRBJ2-5; v_gene: TRBV25-1; abundance: many; d_gene: .